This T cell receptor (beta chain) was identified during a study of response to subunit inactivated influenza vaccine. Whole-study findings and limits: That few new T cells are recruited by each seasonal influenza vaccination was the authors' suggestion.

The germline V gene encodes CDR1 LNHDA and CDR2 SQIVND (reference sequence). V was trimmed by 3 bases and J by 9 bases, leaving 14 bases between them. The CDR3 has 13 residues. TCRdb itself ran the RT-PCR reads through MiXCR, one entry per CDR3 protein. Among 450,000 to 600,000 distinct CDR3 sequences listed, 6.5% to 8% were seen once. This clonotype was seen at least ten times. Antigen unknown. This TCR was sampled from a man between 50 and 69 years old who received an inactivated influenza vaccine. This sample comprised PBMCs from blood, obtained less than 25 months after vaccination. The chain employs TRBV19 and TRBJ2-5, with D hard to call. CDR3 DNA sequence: TGTGCCAGTAGTATCGGACCGAAGCAGGCCCAGTACTTC. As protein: CASSIGPKQAQYF.